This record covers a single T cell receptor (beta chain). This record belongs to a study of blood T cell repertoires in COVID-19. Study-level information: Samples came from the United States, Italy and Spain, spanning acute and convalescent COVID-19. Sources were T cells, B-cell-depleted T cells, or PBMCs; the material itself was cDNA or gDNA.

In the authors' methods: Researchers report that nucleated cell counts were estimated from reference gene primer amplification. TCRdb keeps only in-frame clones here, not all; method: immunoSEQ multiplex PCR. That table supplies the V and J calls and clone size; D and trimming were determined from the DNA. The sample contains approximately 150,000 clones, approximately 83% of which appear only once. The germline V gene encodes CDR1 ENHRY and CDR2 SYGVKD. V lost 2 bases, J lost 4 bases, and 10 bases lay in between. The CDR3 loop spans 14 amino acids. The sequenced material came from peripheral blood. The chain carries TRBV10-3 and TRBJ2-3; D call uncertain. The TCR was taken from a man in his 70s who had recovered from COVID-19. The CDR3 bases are TGTGCCATCAGTGAGGAGGCTAACTCAGATACGCAGTATTTT. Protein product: CAISEEANSDTQYF.